This is a list of T cell receptor beta chains from one sample in a study of STAT3 mutations in large granular lymphocyte leukemia. Method: immunoSEQ multiplex PCR; TCRdb's copy keeps in-frame clones and lacks some. Of 35,000 or so clones listed, around nine tenths are singletons. Sequenced input: PBMCs. The receptors stem from a human donor with T large granular lymphocyte leukemia. Some clones in this sample may be carry-over from other donors' samples. The CDR3 runs from the conserved cysteine through the conserved F or W. Fields, in order: D gene, clone size, J gene, V gene, CDR3 DNA, CDR3 protein. The D gene is left open where the match is weak. Clone size is shown for a subset of rows, as once, few, many or a class of expanded clone.

d_gene: NA; abundance: NA; j_gene: TRBJ1-1; v_gene: TRBV10-1; CDR3nt: TGCGCCAGCAGTGAGTCCCCAAACACTGAAGCTTTCTTT; CDR3aa: CASSESPNTEAFF
d_gene: NA; abundance: NA; j_gene: TRBJ1-5; v_gene: TRBV4-1; CDR3nt: TGCGCCAGCAGCCACACCACGGGACACCCCAATCAGCCCCAGCATTTT; CDR3aa: CASSHTTGHPNQPQHF
d_gene: NA; abundance: once; j_gene: TRBJ1-1; v_gene: TRBV29-1; CDR3nt: TGCAGCGTTGAAGAAGCAGGAGGAGCTTTCTTT; CDR3aa: CSVEEAGGAFF
d_gene: TRBD2; abundance: NA; j_gene: TRBJ2-5; v_gene: TRBV5-1; CDR3nt: TGCGCCAGCAGCCCCACTAGCGGCCAAGAGACCCAGTACTTC; CDR3aa: CASSPTSGQETQYF
d_gene: NA; abundance: NA; j_gene: TRBJ1-5; v_gene: TRBV6-6; CDR3nt: TGTGCCAGCAGTAGCAGGGCGGATCAGCCCCAGCATTTT; CDR3aa: CASSSRADQPQHF
d_gene: TRBD1; abundance: NA; j_gene: TRBJ1-1; v_gene: TRBV19; CDR3nt: TGTGCCAGTAGTACGGACAGGGAGAACACTGAAGCTTTCTTT; CDR3aa: CASSTDRENTEAFF
d_gene: NA; abundance: NA; j_gene: TRBJ2-5; v_gene: TRBV5-1; CDR3nt: TGCGCCAGCAGCTTGCCGGGGCAAGAGACCCAGTACTTC; CDR3aa: CASSLPGQETQYF
d_gene: NA; abundance: NA; j_gene: TRBJ1-4; v_gene: TRBV27; CDR3nt: TGTGCCACTCGGTCCTTGGGGGAAAAACTGTTTTTT; CDR3aa: CATRSLGEKLFF
d_gene: NA; abundance: NA; j_gene: TRBJ1-2; v_gene: TRBV9; CDR3nt: TGTGCCAGCAGCGTAGGTAACAGGGTTGACGGCTACACCTTC; CDR3aa: CASSVGNRVDGYTF
d_gene: NA; abundance: NA; j_gene: TRBJ2-5; v_gene: TRBV5-1; CDR3nt: TGCGCCAGTAGCGGAGGGACGGAGACCCAGTACTTC; CDR3aa: CASSGGTETQYF
d_gene: NA; abundance: NA; j_gene: TRBJ1-1; v_gene: TRBV30; CDR3nt: TGTGCCTGGAGTGGTCCCGGGAGCTACACTGAAGCTTTCTTT; CDR3aa: CAWSGPGSYTEAFF
d_gene: NA; abundance: NA; j_gene: TRBJ2-3; v_gene: TRBV7-6; CDR3nt: TGTGCCAGCAGCCTGCCGCTCGGGGCCCACACAGATACGCAGTATTTT; CDR3aa: CASSLPLGAHTDTQYF
d_gene: NA; abundance: NA; j_gene: TRBJ1-5; v_gene: TRBV27; CDR3nt: TGTGCCAGCAGTTTAGTCGGCGGCTCCCTAAACCAGCCCCAGCATTTT; CDR3aa: CASSLVGGSLNQPQHF
d_gene: NA; abundance: NA; j_gene: TRBJ2-2; v_gene: TRBV7-9; CDR3nt: TGTGCCAGCAGCTTCTCGGCAACGGTCGGCACCGGGGAGCTGTTTTTT; CDR3aa: CASSFSATVGTGELFF
d_gene: TRBD2; abundance: NA; j_gene: TRBJ2-1; v_gene: TRBV5-1; CDR3nt: TGCGCCAGCGCGGGCGGGGGGGCGTCGGGTGAGCAGTTCTTC; CDR3aa: CASAGGGASGEQFF
d_gene: NA; abundance: NA; j_gene: TRBJ2-1; v_gene: TRBV7-7; CDR3nt: TGTGCTAGCAGCTTGGGACATGACAATGAGCAGTTCTTC; CDR3aa: CASSLGHDNEQFF
d_gene: NA; abundance: NA; j_gene: TRBJ2-2; v_gene: TRBV29-1; CDR3nt: TGCAGCGTTGCTTTAGTTACGACCGGGGAGCTGTTTTTT; CDR3aa: CSVALVTTGELFF
d_gene: NA; abundance: NA; j_gene: TRBJ1-1; v_gene: TRBV5-1; CDR3nt: TGCGCCAGCAGCCGATTAGGGTGGATTACTGAAGCTTTCTTT; CDR3aa: CASSRLGWITEAFF
d_gene: NA; abundance: NA; j_gene: TRBJ2-7; v_gene: TRBV9; CDR3nt: TGTGCCAGCAGCCCGGGATGGACCTACGAGCAGTACTTC; CDR3aa: CASSPGWTYEQYF
d_gene: NA; abundance: NA; j_gene: TRBJ2-3; v_gene: TRBV6-4; CDR3nt: TGTGCCAGCAGTGACAGGAGCACAGATACGCAGTATTTT; CDR3aa: CASSDRSTDTQYF
d_gene: NA; abundance: once; j_gene: TRBJ1-1; v_gene: TRBV2; CDR3nt: TGTGCCAGCAGACCGGCCAGGGTGACTTGGAACACTGAAGCTTTCTTT; CDR3aa: CASRPARVTWNTEAFF
d_gene: NA; abundance: few; j_gene: TRBJ1-6; v_gene: TRBV9; CDR3nt: TGTGCCAGCAGCGTAGAGGGGAATTCACCCCTCCACTTT; CDR3aa: CASSVEGNSPLHF
d_gene: TRBD1; abundance: NA; j_gene: TRBJ1-6; v_gene: TRBV18; CDR3nt: TGTGCCAGCTCACCACTCCATGACAGGGTGAGGTCACCCCTCCACTTT; CDR3aa: CASSPLHDRVRSPLHF
d_gene: NA; abundance: NA; j_gene: TRBJ1-2; v_gene: TRBV5-6; CDR3nt: TGTGCCAGCAGCTTGCTGGACTATGGCTACACCTTC; CDR3aa: CASSLLDYGYTF
d_gene: TRBD1; abundance: NA; j_gene: TRBJ2-3; v_gene: TRBV9; CDR3nt: TGTGCCAGCAGCGTAGTCGGACAGGGTGGGGCAGATACGCAGTATTTT; CDR3aa: CASSVVGQGGADTQYF
d_gene: TRBD1; abundance: few; j_gene: TRBJ2-1; v_gene: TRBV6-5; CDR3nt: TGTGCCAGCAGTTACCTCGGGACAGGGAGGAATGAGCAGTTCTTC; CDR3aa: CASSYLGTGRNEQFF
d_gene: NA; abundance: once; j_gene: TRBJ2-2; v_gene: TRBV4-1; CDR3nt: TGCGCCAGCAGCCAAGAGAGGGGTGTGGCCGGGGAGCTGTTTTTT; CDR3aa: CASSQERGVAGELFF
d_gene: TRBD1; abundance: once; j_gene: TRBJ1-6; v_gene: TRBV30; CDR3nt: TGTGCCTGGAGTAGGGACAGCAATAATTCACCCCTCCACTTT; CDR3aa: CAWSRDSNNSPLHF
d_gene: NA; abundance: NA; j_gene: TRBJ1-2; v_gene: TRBV5-5; CDR3nt: TGTGCCAGCAGCTTCGAATACGGCTACACCTTC; CDR3aa: CASSFEYGYTF
d_gene: NA; abundance: once; j_gene: TRBJ2-2; v_gene: TRBV29-1; CDR3nt: TGCAGCGTTGCGGGACTCCCTGTCACCGGGGAGCTGTTTTTT; CDR3aa: CSVAGLPVTGELFF
d_gene: NA; abundance: NA; j_gene: TRBJ2-3; v_gene: TRBV6-6; CDR3nt: TGTGCCAGCGGGGGGCAGTTAGATACGCAGTATTTT; CDR3aa: CASGGQLDTQYF
d_gene: TRBD2; abundance: NA; j_gene: TRBJ2-7; v_gene: TRBV7-2; CDR3nt: TGTGCCAGCAGCCAGCGGGGGGGTTCCTACGAGCAGTACTTC; CDR3aa: CASSQRGGSYEQYF
d_gene: NA; abundance: NA; j_gene: TRBJ1-6; v_gene: TRBV28; CDR3nt: TGTGCCAGCAGTTTTGCTGAGTATAGGTCACCCCTCCACTTT; CDR3aa: CASSFAEYRSPLHF
d_gene: NA; abundance: once; j_gene: TRBJ1-3; v_gene: TRBV5-8; CDR3nt: TGTGCCAGCAAGTGGGGCATCTCTGGAAACACCATATATTTT; CDR3aa: CASKWGISGNTIYF
d_gene: NA; abundance: NA; j_gene: TRBJ1-2; v_gene: TRBV28; CDR3nt: TGTGCCAGCAGTTCCCATACTGAAACAGCTAACTATGGCTACACCTTC; CDR3aa: CASSSHTETANYGYTF